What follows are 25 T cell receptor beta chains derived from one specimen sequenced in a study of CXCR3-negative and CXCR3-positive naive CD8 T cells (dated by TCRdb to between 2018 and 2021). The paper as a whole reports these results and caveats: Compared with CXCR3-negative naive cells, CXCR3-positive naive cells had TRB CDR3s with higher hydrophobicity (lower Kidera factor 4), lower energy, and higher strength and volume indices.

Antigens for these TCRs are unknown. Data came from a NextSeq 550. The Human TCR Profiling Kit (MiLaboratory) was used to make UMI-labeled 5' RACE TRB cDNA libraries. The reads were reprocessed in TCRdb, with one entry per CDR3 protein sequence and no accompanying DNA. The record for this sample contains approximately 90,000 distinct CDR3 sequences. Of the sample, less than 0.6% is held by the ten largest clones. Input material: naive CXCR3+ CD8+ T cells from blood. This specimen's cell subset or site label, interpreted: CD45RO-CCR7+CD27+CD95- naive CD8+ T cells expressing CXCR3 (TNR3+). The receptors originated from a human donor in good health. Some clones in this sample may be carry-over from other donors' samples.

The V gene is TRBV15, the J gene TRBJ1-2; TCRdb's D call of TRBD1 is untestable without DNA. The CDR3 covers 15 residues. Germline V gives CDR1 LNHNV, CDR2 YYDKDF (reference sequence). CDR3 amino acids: CATSRDRGRGYGYTF. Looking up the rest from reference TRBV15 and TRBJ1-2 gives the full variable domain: DAMVIQNPRYQVTQFGKPVTLSCSQTLNHNVMYWYQQKSSQAPKLLFHYYDKDFNNEADTPDNFQSRRPNTSFCFLDIRSPGLGDTAMYLCATSRDRGRGYGYTFGSGTRLTVV.

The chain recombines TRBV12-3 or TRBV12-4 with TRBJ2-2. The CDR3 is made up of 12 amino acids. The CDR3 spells CASTIIQGELFF.

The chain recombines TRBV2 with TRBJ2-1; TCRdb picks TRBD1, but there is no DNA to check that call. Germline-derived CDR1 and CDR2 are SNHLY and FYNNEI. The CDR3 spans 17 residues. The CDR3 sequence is CASSGPGQGGLGNEQFF.

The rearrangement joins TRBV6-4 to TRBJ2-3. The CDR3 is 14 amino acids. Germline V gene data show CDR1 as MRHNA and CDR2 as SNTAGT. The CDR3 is CASSEGASTDTQYF.

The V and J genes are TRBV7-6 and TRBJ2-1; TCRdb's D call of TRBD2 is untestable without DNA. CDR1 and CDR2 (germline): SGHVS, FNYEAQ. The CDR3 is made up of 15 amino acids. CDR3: CASARREAPYNEQFF.

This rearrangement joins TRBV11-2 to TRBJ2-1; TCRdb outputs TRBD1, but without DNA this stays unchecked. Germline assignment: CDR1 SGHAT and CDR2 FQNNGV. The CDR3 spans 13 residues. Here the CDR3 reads CASILTGNNEQFF. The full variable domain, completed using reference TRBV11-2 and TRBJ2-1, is EAGVAQSPRYKIIEKRQSVAFWCNPISGHATLYWYQQILGQGPKLLIQFQNNGVVDDSQLPKDRFSAERLKGVDSTLKIQPAKLEDSAVYLCASILTGNNEQFFGPGTRLTVL.

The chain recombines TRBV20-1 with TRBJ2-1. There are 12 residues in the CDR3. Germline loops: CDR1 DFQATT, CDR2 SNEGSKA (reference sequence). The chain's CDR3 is CSASVEFHEQFF.

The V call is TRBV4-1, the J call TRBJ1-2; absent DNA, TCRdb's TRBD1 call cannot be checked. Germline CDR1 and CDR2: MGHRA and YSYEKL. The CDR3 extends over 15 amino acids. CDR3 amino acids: CASSHRMGGDYGYTF.

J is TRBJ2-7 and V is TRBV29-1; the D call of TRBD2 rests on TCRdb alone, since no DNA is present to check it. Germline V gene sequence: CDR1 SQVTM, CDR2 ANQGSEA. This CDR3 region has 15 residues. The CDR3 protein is CSVDSPREGTAEQYF.

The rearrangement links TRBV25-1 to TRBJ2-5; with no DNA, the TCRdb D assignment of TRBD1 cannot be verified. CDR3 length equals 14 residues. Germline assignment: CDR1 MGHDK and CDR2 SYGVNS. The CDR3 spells CASSEWAGGETQYF.

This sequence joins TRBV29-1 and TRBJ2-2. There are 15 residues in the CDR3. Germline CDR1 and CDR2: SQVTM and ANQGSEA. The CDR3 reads CSVGDSKENTGELFF.

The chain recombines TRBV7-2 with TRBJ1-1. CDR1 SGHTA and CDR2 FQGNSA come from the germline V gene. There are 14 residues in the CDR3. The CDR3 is CASSLGGGDTEAFF.

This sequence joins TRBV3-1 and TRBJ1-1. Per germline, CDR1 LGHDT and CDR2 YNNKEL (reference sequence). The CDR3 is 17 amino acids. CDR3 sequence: CASSPPLSRTRNTEAFF.

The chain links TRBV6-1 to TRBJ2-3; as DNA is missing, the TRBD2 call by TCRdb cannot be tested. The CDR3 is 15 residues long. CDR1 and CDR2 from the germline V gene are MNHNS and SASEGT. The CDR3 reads CASSELGGDRDTQYF.

CDR3 loop: CASSFWARINEQFF. This sequence joins TRBV28 and TRBJ2-1; TCRdb's D call of TRBD2 is untestable without DNA. The CDR3 extends over 14 amino acids. Per the germline V gene, CDR1 is MDHEN and CDR2 is SYDVKM. Based on the CDR3 plus reference TRBV28 and TRBJ2-1, the full variable domain is DVKVTQSSRYLVKRTGEKVFLECVQDMDHENMFWYRQDPGLGLRLIYFSYDVKMKEKGDIPEGYSVSREKKERFSLILESASTNQTSMYLCASSFWARINEQFFGPGTRLTVL.

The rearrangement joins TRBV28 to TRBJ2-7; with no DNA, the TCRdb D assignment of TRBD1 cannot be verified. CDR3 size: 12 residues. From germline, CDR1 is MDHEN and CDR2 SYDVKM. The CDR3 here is CASTGQGLEQYF.

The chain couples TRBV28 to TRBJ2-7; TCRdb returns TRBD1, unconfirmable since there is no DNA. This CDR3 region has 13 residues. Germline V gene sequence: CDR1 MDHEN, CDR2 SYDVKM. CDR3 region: CASEGDRGYEQYF.

The CDR3 protein is CASSSFGLAGASEGEQYF. This chain connects TRBV7-9 to TRBJ2-7; no DNA is available, so the TRBD2 call from TCRdb remains unchecked. Germline CDR1 reads SEHNR; CDR2 reads FQNEAQ (reference sequence). The CDR3 extends over 18 amino acids. The full variable domain, with the rest looked up from reference TRBV7-9 and TRBJ2-7, is DTGVSQNPRHKITKRGQNVTFRCDPISEHNRLYWYRQTLGQGPEFLTYFQNEAQLEKSRLLSDRFSAERPKGSFSTLEIQRTEQGDSAMYLCASSSFGLAGASEGEQYFGPGTRLTVT.

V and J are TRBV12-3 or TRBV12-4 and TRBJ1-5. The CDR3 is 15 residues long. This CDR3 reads CASSLALNGNQPQHF.

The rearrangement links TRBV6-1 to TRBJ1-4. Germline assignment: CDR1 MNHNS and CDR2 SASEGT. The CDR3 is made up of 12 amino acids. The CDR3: CASSEEVEKLFF.

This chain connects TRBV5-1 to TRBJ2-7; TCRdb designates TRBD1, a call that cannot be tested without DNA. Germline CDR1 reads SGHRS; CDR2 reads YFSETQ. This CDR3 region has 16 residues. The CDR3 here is CASSLDFGTGDYEQYF.

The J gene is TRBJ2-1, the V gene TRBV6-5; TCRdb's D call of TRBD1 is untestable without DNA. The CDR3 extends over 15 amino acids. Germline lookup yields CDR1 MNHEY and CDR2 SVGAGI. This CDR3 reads CASSFGDRPYNEQFF.

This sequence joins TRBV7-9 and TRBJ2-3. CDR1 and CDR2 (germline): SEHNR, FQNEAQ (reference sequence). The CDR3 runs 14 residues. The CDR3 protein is CASSLSMGTDTQYF.

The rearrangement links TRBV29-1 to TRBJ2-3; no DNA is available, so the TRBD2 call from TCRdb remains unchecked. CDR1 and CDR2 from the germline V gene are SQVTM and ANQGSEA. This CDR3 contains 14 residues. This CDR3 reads CSVELAGVADTQYF.

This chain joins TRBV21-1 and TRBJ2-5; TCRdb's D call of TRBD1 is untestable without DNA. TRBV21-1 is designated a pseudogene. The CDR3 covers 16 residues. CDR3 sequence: CASNGGGWGYQETQYF.